This is a list of T cell receptor beta chains from one sample in a study of blood T cell repertoires in COVID-19. The assay was immunoSEQ multiplex PCR, and TCRdb's table has in-frame clones only and misses some. The profile shows 280,000 or so clones, roughly nine tenths of them singletons. Sample: PBMCs or T cells enriched from blood (not recorded which). The receptors here all came from a woman aged 45 to 65 who had been exposed to COVID-19. CDR3s include the opening cysteine and the closing phenylalanine or tryptophan. Each record gives: J gene, D gene, V gene, clone size, CDR3 protein, CDR3 DNA. D genes are given only for firm matches. Size values are once, few and many counts, or a class for expanded clones, and some rows have none.

J: TRBJ1-5
D: -
V: TRBV7-8
size: -
CDR3: CASSDSARGPQPQHF
DNA: TGTGCCAGCAGCGACTCCGCGCGGGGGCCCCAGCCCCAGCATTTT

J: TRBJ2-1
D: TRBD1
V: TRBV2
size: -
CDR3: CASNRDRNNEQFF
DNA: TGTGCCAGCAACCGGGACAGGAACAATGAGCAGTTCTTC

J: TRBJ2-3
D: TRBD2
V: TRBV10-1
size: -
CDR3: CASSEIGAGGPEDTQYF
DNA: TGCGCCAGCAGTGAGATTGGAGCGGGGGGGCCTGAAGATACGCAGTATTTT

J: TRBJ2-1
D: TRBD1
V: TRBV11-2
size: -
CDR3: CASSLGQGRGNGQFF
DNA: TGTGCCAGCAGCTTAGGACAGGGCAGGGGAAATGGGCAGTTCTTC

J: TRBJ1-5
D: -
V: TRBV18
size: -
CDR3: CASSPFTGNSNQPQHF
DNA: TGTGCCAGCTCACCTTTTACAGGGAATAGCAATCAGCCCCAGCATTTT

J: TRBJ2-2
D: TRBD1
V: TRBV7-9
size: -
CDR3: CASSSLDRVTGELFF
DNA: TGTGCCAGCAGCTCCCTGGACAGGGTCACCGGGGAGCTGTTTTTT

J: TRBJ1-1
D: -
V: TRBV3-1/TRBV3-2
size: few
CDR3: CASSQGGRREAFF
DNA: TGTGCCAGCAGCCAGGGAGGACGGAGAGAAGCTTTCTTT

J: TRBJ2-5
D: -
V: TRBV7-8
size: -
CDR3: CASSLYSRGVGEETQYF
DNA: TGTGCCAGCAGCTTGTACTCACGGGGAGTCGGGGAAGAGACCCAGTACTTC

J: TRBJ1-4
D: -
V: TRBV9
size: -
CDR3: CASSVAGGQNEKLFF
DNA: TGTGCCAGCAGCGTAGCCGGGGGGCAGAATGAAAAACTGTTTTTT

J: TRBJ2-5
D: TRBD1
V: TRBV18
size: -
CDR3: CASSPQGEETQYF
DNA: TGTGCCAGCTCACCTCAGGGGGAGGAGACCCAGTACTTC

J: TRBJ1-2
D: -
V: TRBV28
size: -
CDR3: CASSNIRELYGYTF
DNA: TGTGCCAGCAGTAACATCAGGGAACTCTATGGCTACACCTTC

J: TRBJ2-3
D: -
V: TRBV2
size: -
CDR3: CASSARAGYTDTQYF
DNA: TGTGCCAGCAGTGCTCGGGCAGGGTACACAGATACGCAGTATTTT

J: TRBJ1-4
D: TRBD1
V: TRBV6-4
size: once
CDR3: CASSVTGGSNEKLFF
DNA: TGTGCCAGCAGTGTCACAGGGGGCAGCAATGAAAAACTGTTTTTT

J: TRBJ1-4
D: TRBD1
V: TRBV6-5
size: -
CDR3: CASSYSGQGGTEKLFF
DNA: TGTGCCAGCAGTTATTCCGGACAGGGAGGGACTGAAAAACTGTTTTTT

J: TRBJ2-7
D: -
V: TRBV5-6
size: -
CDR3: CASSFGRYEQYF
DNA: TGTGCCAGCAGTTTTGGGCGCTACGAGCAGTACTTC

J: TRBJ1-1
D: -
V: TRBV5-1
size: -
CDR3: CASSLDQGGTEAFF
DNA: TGCGCCAGCAGCTTGGACCAGGGTGGGACTGAAGCTTTCTTT

J: TRBJ1-1
D: -
V: TRBV28
size: -
CDR3: CASSRMDRVNTEAFF
DNA: TGTGCCAGCAGTCGCATGGATCGGGTGAACACTGAAGCTTTCTTT